The clone carrying this T cell receptor beta chain has ten or more counts. Its specificity is not known. These data come from a study of neurological immune-mediated disorders. The V segment lost 3 bases and the J segment 2 bases; nucleotides outside the gene matches: 4. There are 15 residues in the CDR3. Germline CDR1 SGHRS, CDR2 YFSETQ. TCRdb re-derived calls from the 5' RACE reads in MiXCR, one entry per CDR3 protein. The top ten hold around 5.1% of the sample, which has 60,000 to 70,000 distinct CDR3 sequences, 5.2% seen once. General study findings and limits: Phylogenetic analysis grouped 18 of 34 multiple sclerosis patients' repertoires together, suggesting a possible repertoire signature.

The sequence came from a human donor with multiple sclerosis. The donor label of this sample is uncertain. Sequenced input: PBMCs. The V and J genes are TRBV5-1 and TRBJ2-7, with 11 bases that match TRBD2. The CDR3 here is CASSWGLAETYEQYF. The CDR3 DNA sequence: TGCGCCAGCAGCTGGGGACTAGCGGAAACCTACGAGCAGTACTTC.